This record covers a single TCR beta chain. The antigen this receptor binds is unknown. From each donor, an approximately 2.5 ml peripheral blood sample was collected into PAXgene tubes and stored at -80 degrees C. Without any T cell sorting, total RNA was extracted from whole blood using the PAXgene blood miRNA kit on an automated QIAcube. Peripheral blood from monozygotic twin pairs concordant or discordant for inflammatory bowel disease was subjected to deep TCRalpha and TCRbeta repertoire profiling with unique molecular barcoding. Smoking habits were recorded for all twin pairs, and each individual was classified as a current, former or never smoker. The receptor library was made with 5' RACE. Each TCR library was prepared from 3,500 to 4,500 ng of total RNA. cDNA was synthesized with SMARTScribe reverse transcriptase in eight separate reactions per sample. During cDNA synthesis, template switching introduced unique molecular identifiers that contained a 6-nucleotide sample barcode. TCRalpha and TCRbeta cDNA was amplified in two nested PCRs of roughly 16 and 10 cycles, and bead purification was carried out after each PCR. Before amplification, the cDNA was both treated with uracil DNA-glycosylase and purified with the QIAquick PCR purification kit. The second PCR added Illumina TruSeq-compatible adapters along with sample-specific barcodes. TapeStation and Qubit were used to check library quality and concentration, and approximately 5 ng of each library went into the pool. The pooled libraries were sequenced with 2 x 100 bp reads and custom sequencing primers on an Illumina HiSeq2500 single-index Rapid Run. On the study's bioinformatics: MiGEC version 1.2.6 was used for UMI-based consensus assembly to correct PCR and sequencing errors. MiXCR version 2.1.1 was used for V(D)J alignment, clonotype assembly and CDR3 extraction. To normalise gene usage, clonotype sharing and MAIT/NKT TCR abundance, the analysis used the top 1000, 10 000 and 20 000 clonotypes per sample. Diversity was computed as the inverse Simpson index with the vegan R package after downsampling to 27 000 UMIs. Paired Mann-Whitney U tests on discordant twin pairs were used, with Benjamini-Hochberg multiple-testing correction. Following TCRdb reprocessing, every CDR3 protein sequence forms one entry, and DNA is not provided. The V and J calls, along with clone size, are taken from TCRdb and not from the paper's own processing. The sample table on file contains approximately 330,000 distinct CDR3 sequences. Around 2% of the sample is in the top ten clones.

These data are taken from a study of monozygotic twins with inflammatory bowel disease (dated by TCRdb to about 2019). Study-level background: The complete study included approximately 28 monozygotic twin pairs: 19 IBD-discordant Danish pairs and nine German pairs, of which four were IBD-concordant and five were IBD-discordant. Within discordant pairs, disease-associated traits were sought mainly by comparing IBD patients with their genetically identical healthy co-twins. Each individual had, on average, about 151 000 unique TCRalpha sequences and 181 000 unique TCRbeta sequences available for analysis.

From cysteine to phenylalanine, the CDR3 is 13 amino acids long. No DNA sequence was recorded. The germline V gene specifies SGHDT as CDR1 and YYEEEE as CDR2. Here is what the overall study found, with its caveats: The results gave no support for a single strong signal or clonotype linked to IBD. Background noise and inter-individual variability may have been introduced into the repertoires by the differing immunosuppressive treatments among patients. Distinction between different T cell subtypes could not be achieved in the analysis. A decrease in TCRbeta repertoire diversity, as measured by inverse Simpson index, was observed in IBD patients compared with their healthy co-twins. Compared with healthy twins, IBD patients shared fewer clonotypes with other individuals, and the difference was most pronounced in patients with signs of disease activity. Repertoire similarity did not differ between concordant and discordant twins, possibly due to limited statistical power.

The chain is encoded by TRBV5-6 joined to TRBJ2-7. This sequence originates from a human donor with ulcerative colitis or Crohn's disease, or a healthy co-twin of an affected twin (not recorded which). The sample consisted of blood. The CDR3 in this case is CASSFGGLSEQYF.